This TCR beta chain derives from a study of blood T cell repertoires in COVID-19 (dated by TCRdb to the early 2020s). The study in broad terms: Samples covering the acute and convalescent phases of COVID-19 were provided by collaborators in the United States, Italy and Spain. The material from the prospective study consisted of cDNA or gDNA derived from T cells, B-cell-depleted T cells, or PBMCs. A de-identified subject ID, COVID-19 status, age in years and sex were almost always included in the sample metadata. The dataset comprised deeply sampled blood TCRbeta repertoires from subjects exposed to, actively infected with, or recovered from COVID-19. The repertoires were released in a freely available public database meant as a resource for research on the immune response to SARS-CoV-2. The samples were drawn from the first 160 participants of the ongoing ImmuneRACE study and from some 1,300 subjects provided by 6 global collaborators. Where available, HLA class I and class II types were obtained from metadata supplied by the sample provider rather than from assay-based typing. The study at large found these results: How much clinical and demographic metadata was included differed by source and by participant, and the metadata was provided uncurated.

Each collaborating institution followed its own protocols to collect whole blood in K2EDTA tubes. For TCRbeta analysis, collaborators shipped samples as frozen whole blood, isolated PBMCs, or DNA extracted from either of those sample types. TCRbeta CDR3 regions were amplified from genomic DNA by means of the immunoSEQ Assay, a bias-controlled multiplex PCR. Per the source publication's procedure: The number of nucleated cells in each sample was estimated from the amplification of reference gene primers within the assay. To quantify the absolute abundance of each unique TCRbeta CDR3 rearrangement, sequence reads were collapsed and filtered. Productive Simpson clonality was computed per sample as the square root of Simpson's diversity index over productive rearrangements. TCRdb provides this immuneACCESS table in a form limited to in-frame rearrangements. Some clones are lacking; in checked studies, under half of them reflect an unresolved V gene, and why the rest are absent is not known. V, J and clone size are those of that table, while D and trimming were read from the DNA. The sample yields approximately 240,000 clones; 80% to 90% were counted once. Less than 4.5% of the sample goes to the ten largest clones.

Concerning this clone itself: Its recognized antigen is unknown. Base qualities are not recorded, but no much larger clone differs from it by a single base.

The CDR3 has 16 amino acids, counting the end cysteine and phenylalanine. Kept here is only the CDR3 DNA, which spans 48 bases and is read in frame from base 1. From the germline V gene, CDR1 is SGHRS and CDR2 is YFSETQ. The V end gives up 4 bases and the J end 5 bases, leaving 7 bases in the junction not matched to a gene. The sample comprised peripheral blood. This sequence was found in a man in his forties or fifties with acute or convalescent COVID-19. Here the chain combines TRBV5-1 and TRBJ2-2; a stretch of 11 junction bases matches TRBD1. This receptor has the CDR3 CASSLGQGARTGELFF. The bases read TGCGCCAGCAGCCTCGGACAGGGGGCTCGGACCGGGGAGCTGTTTTTT. The reference TRBV5-1 and TRBJ2-2 proteins fill in what lies around the CDR3, so the full variable domain reads KAGVTQTPRYLIKTRGQQVTLSCSPISGHRSVSWYQQTPGQGLQFLFEYFSETQRNKGNFPGRFSGRQFSNSRSEMNVSTLELGDSALYLCASSLGQGARTGELFFGEGSRLTVL.